The following is a T cell receptor beta chain sequence with its context. A single count supports this clone. There is no known antigen for this receptor. No much larger clone is present one base from it, and per-base qualities are unavailable. The cohort was made up of under 800 healthy bone marrow donors. Cohort members were all nominally healthy when sampled, although unrecorded immune exposures were likely present. The donor tested CMV seropositive, placing the donor among the roughly 300 seropositive members of the cohort. A peripheral blood sample was provided by each donor, and peripheral blood mononuclear cells were used for TCR beta sequencing. The Qiagen DNeasy Blood Extraction Kit was used to extract genomic DNA from the blood cell samples. Library preparation used the immunoSEQ multiplex PCR assay. For the multiplex PCR, a mixture combining 60 forward primers for TCR Vbeta segments and 13 reverse primers for TCR Jbeta segments was used. The CDR3 region of rearranged TCR beta genes was amplified from genomic DNA with a multiplex PCR assay. On the Illumina HiSeq System, the amplified TCR beta libraries were sequenced as 87-base-pair reads. In the source study's methods: A later analysis counted approximately 84 million unique TCR beta chains across the 700 or so repertoires, and some 11 million of these chains were shared by at least two donors. Raw reads were error-corrected and collapsed into unique sequences with a nearest-neighbor algorithm that merged closely related sequences to remove PCR and sequencing errors. Alignment of CDR3 sequences to IMGT reference sequences was used to assign V, D and J gene segments. For a sequence to be retained, a match of at least six nucleotides to both a V gene segment and a J gene segment was required. Rearrangements were called productive when the CDR3 lacked stop codons and stayed in frame with V and J; all others were non-productive. CDR3 was defined according to IMGT convention as the region running from the second conserved V-encoded cysteine to the conserved J-encoded phenylalanine. In an earlier analysis of approximately 590 of the donors, sequences lacking an unambiguous match to a single V gene segment were excluded. An earlier analysis of fewer than 750 of the donors called V segments functional above 56.7% productive rearrangements and segregating when the between-donor standard deviation exceeded 5%. To diagnose cytomegalovirus status from the catalog of TCR beta chain sequences, a statistical classification framework was built. A later analysis assigned V and J genes by comparing TCR nucleotide sequences with IMGT/GENE-DB human TR gene sequences. The TCRdist pipeline was used in a later analysis to assign CDR3 sequences and most-parsimonious VDJ recombination scenarios. In a later analysis, every TCR beta chain was defined by the combination of its CDR3 amino acid sequence and its V-gene family, and reads without a unique V-gene family were dropped. To address suspected cross-contamination and a sequencing artifact, a later analysis removed around 590 highly shared, low-generation-probability nucleotide sequences. A later analysis calculated a clonal expansion index for each public chain from normalized within-repertoire ranks of inferred template counts. Generation probabilities in a later analysis came from a VDJ recombination model fitted to out-of-frame rearrangements, and those results were checked against IGoR. Hypergeometric tests were used in a later analysis to score TCR-TCR, TCR-HLA and TCR-CMV co-occurrence, with a repertoire-size bias correction applied to the TCR pairs. A later analysis estimated false discovery rates by permuting HLA or CMV assignments 20 times. A later analysis grouped co-occurring TCRs with DBSCAN, adding TCRdist sequence similarity when clustering within HLA-allele-positive subsets. Repertoires with fewer than 30,000 or more than 120,000 public chains, plus five repertoires with anomalous nucleotide sharing, were excluded from co-occurrence clustering. TCRdb limited this immuneACCESS table to in-frame rearrangements with V and J called. A share of clones is missing; checked studies link under half to unresolved V genes, and the rest is unexplained. That table gives V, J and clone size, and the DNA gave D and trimming. The sample table lists 100,000 or so clones, roughly four fifths of them with a count of one. The ten largest clones capture more than 5% of the sample.

The sample is drawn from a study of cytomegalovirus exposure and HLA in healthy donors (dated by TCRdb to the late 2010s). Study-level background: In an earlier analysis of some 550 of the donors, 250 to 350 Gb of sequence data and 90 million to 120 million unique TCR beta sequences from roughly 190 million T cells were reported. All discovery cohort repertoires had been generated using a single sequencing platform. Across approximately 400 genotyped donors of the cohort, an average of about 240,000 unique TCR beta nucleotide sequences per donor were sequenced, and around 19% of those sequences were non-productive. Along with the 666-subject first cohort, a separate validation cohort of more than 90 different subjects was used. Roughly 320 gigabases of sequencing data and 70 million to 95 million unique TCR sequences made up an early release that covered 500 to 650 HLA-typed donors. A later analysis re-examined previously published TCR beta repertoires from more than 650 donors and added high-resolution HLA genotyping to investigate patterns of TCR occurrence. The later analysis used no new phenotypic data to find candidate immune exposures, relying instead on TCR beta sequences and their occurrence across donors. Because of strong linkage in the cohort, roughly five DR-DQ haplotypes were treated as single units for association and clustering. A later genetic analysis used genome-wide SNP genotypes for about 60% of the roughly 700 donors, treating that subset as a discovery cohort. Among the approximately 420 genotyped donors, 81% belonged to the genetic ancestry cluster associated with self-reported Caucasian donors. In an earlier analysis of 587 of the donors, high-throughput TCR beta sequencing was used to judge whether each TCR beta V gene segment behaved as functional or pseudogenic. Typing coverage varied by locus: roughly 629-630 donors for A, B, C, DRB1 and DQB1; approximately 500 for DQA1; around 570 for DPA1; roughly 470 for DPB1. Alongside the repertoire data, information on donor age, sex, ethnicity and CMV serostatus was compiled. The study used immunosequencing to profile the T cell repertoires of about 670 subjects and linked those repertoires to cytomegalovirus serostatus. The aim of the study was to test whether cataloging public T cell receptors could identify signatures of past pathogen exposure. To predict cytomegalovirus infection status, the study brought together high-throughput TCR immunosequencing, statistical association of individual TCRs with disease status, and machine learning. HLA typing covered class I and class II loci at four-digit resolution. Overall study results and their limits: According to a later analysis, most CMV-associated TCR beta chains appeared to be HLA-restricted, and the HLA associations seemed to be driven largely by CMV exposure. It was suggested by the authors that the approach could potentially be generalized to other disease states and immunological phenotypes. Presence/absence analyses assumed roughly uniform sequencing depth across donors, an assumption that may not hold. The study listed 150 to 200 TCR beta chains as associated with cytomegalovirus. Only TCR beta chains were sequenced in this cohort, and the absence of alpha or paired-chain data limited detectable features. In a later genetic analysis, fewer N-insertions in productive TCRs were reported among donors in an Asian-associated ancestry cluster than the roughly 700-donor mean. A further reported finding was that TCR beta sequences accurately predicted the HLA-A and HLA-B alleles for most subjects in the first cohort. In a later genetic analysis, a missense DCLRE1C variant was associated with V-gene and J-gene trimming of TCR beta chains, and the association was replicated in an independent cohort. Three of the identified cytomegalovirus-associated TCR beta chains were confirmed in vitro to be specific for cytomegalovirus antigens. In a later analysis, HLA-associated TCR beta chains were found to be more clonally expanded and to have lower generation probabilities than equally common non-associated chains. Correlated functional status among segregating V segments might reflect linkage disequilibrium, but an unknown experimental factor could not be ruled out. Specific HLA alleles were associated with 15,000 to 20,000 TCR beta sequences at a false discovery rate of 0.05 in a later analysis. In both the original and validation cohorts, the classifier was reported to diagnose cytomegalovirus status with high specificity and sensitivity. In an earlier analysis of more than 500 of the donors, most TCR beta V segments appeared in productive rearrangements about 90% or about 30% of the time, broadly matching IMGT annotations. CMV serostatus was the only immune exposure information available for the cohort. Because counts were too low, 15 to 20 rarely observed V segments, including chromosome 9 orphons, were left out of the earlier analysis of 500 to 650 of the donors. A later analysis reported that several top co-occurrence clusters appeared linked to parvovirus B19, influenza, CMV and Epstein-Barr virus. Because the 87-base-pair reads could not distinguish some IMGT-functional V segments, including TRBV6-2 and TRBV6-3, those segments were excluded. According to a later analysis, TCR association rates differed among HLA loci, with DRB1 alleles showing the most associated TCRs and HLA-C alleles showing the fewest. HLA typing was unavailable for some donors at each locus, so association tests used only the typed subset. A cluster of highly shared sequence variants was judged likely to represent a technical artifact of the sequencing pipeline. Strong co-occurrence of HLA alleles, especially DR and DQ, made assigning TCR associations to individual alleles difficult. While some public TCRs were present in many individuals, most TCR sequences turned up only very rarely across donors.

Including cysteine and phenylalanine, the CDR3 has 17 amino acids. The DNA shown is the 51-base CDR3, in frame from base 1. For CDR1 and CDR2, the germline V gene lists ENHRY and SYGVKD. Here V drops 3 bases and J drops 2 bases, and the junction holds 11 bases not matched to any gene. The origin of this receptor is a man aged 35 to 55 in good health and CMV-seropositive. The chain is made from TRBV10-3 and TRBJ2-5; 8 middle bases align to TRBD2. The sample comprised PBMCs. The CDR3 loop reads CAISDSWSGSSQETQYF. The DNA sequence reads TGTGCCATCAGTGACTCCTGGAGCGGGAGTAGTCAAGAGACCCAGTACTTC.